This T cell receptor (beta chain) was captured in a study of blood T cell repertoires in COVID-19. As for the study in general: From the United States, Italy and Spain came samples of acute and convalescent COVID-19.

Only in-frame clones appear in the TCRdb table, and some are missing; sequencing was by immunoSEQ multiplex PCR. This table holds approximately 300,000 clones, 70% to 90% found once. CDR1 is SGHRS, CDR2 YFSETQ, per germline. The V gene lost 2 bases and the J gene lost 5 bases, with 14 bases spanning the gap. The CDR3 has 14 amino acids. The chain links TRBV5-1 to TRBJ2-7; TRBD1 is a possible D gene (5 bases). The sequencing input was peripheral blood. This TCR came from a woman aged 45-65 years with COVID-19, enrolled during active disease. This chain's CDR3 is CASSLGVEGNEQYF. For the CDR3, the DNA is TGCGCCAGCAGCTTAGGGGTGGAAGGGAACGAGCAGTACTTC.